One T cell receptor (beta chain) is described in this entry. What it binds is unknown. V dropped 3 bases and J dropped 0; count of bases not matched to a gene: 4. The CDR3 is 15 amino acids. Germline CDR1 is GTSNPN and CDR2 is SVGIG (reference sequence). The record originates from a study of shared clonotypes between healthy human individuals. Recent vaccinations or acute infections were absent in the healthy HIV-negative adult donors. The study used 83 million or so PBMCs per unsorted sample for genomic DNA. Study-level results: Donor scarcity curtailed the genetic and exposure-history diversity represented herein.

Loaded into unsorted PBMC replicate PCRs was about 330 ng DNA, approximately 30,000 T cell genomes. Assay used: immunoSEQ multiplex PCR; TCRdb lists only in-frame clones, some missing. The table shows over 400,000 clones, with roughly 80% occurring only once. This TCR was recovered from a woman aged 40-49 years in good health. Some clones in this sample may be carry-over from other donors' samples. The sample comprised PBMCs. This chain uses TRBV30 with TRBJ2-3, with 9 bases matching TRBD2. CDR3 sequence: CAWSIGLASTDTQYF. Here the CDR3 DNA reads TGTGCCTGGAGCATAGGACTAGCGAGCACAGATACGCAGTATTTT. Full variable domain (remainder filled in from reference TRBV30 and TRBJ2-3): SQTIHQWPATLVQPVGSPLSLECTVEGTSNPNLYWYRQAAGRGLQLLFYSVGIGQISSEVPQNLSASRPQDRQFILSSKKLLLSDSGFYLCAWSIGLASTDTQYFGPGTRLTVL.